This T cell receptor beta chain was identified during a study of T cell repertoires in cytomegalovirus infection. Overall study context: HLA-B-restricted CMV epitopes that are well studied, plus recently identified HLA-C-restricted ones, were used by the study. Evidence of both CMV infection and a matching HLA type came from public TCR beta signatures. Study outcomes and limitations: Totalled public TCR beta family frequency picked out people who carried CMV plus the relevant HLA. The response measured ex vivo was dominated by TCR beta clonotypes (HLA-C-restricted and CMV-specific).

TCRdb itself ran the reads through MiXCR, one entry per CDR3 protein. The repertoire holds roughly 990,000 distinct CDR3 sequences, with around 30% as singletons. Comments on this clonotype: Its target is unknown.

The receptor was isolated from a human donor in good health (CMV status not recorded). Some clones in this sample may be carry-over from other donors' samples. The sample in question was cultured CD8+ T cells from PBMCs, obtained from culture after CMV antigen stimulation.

For the CDR3, the DNA is TGTGCCACCAGCGCCCTAGCGGGGGGGCCTTACGGTGAGCAGTTCTTC. It is translated as CATSALAGGPYGEQFF. The rearrangement uses TRBV15 and TRBJ2-1, with 12 bases fitting TRBD2. With V trimmed by 5 bases and J by 9 bases, 11 bases remained unmatched. In germline, CDR1 is LNHNV, CDR2 YYDKDF (reference sequence). This CDR3 spans 16 amino acids.